Listed here are 17 T cell receptor beta chains from one sample, sequenced in a study of OX40 agonist ivuxolimab in advanced cancers. Profiling relied on immunoSEQ multiplex PCR, and the TCRdb table lists in-frame clones only, not all of them. Of fewer than 10,000 clones listed, 86% are singletons. The material was CD4+ or CD8+ T cells sorted from blood, obtained in a trial of the OX40 agonist ivuxolimab. These receptors all stem from an adult with an advanced solid tumor such as melanoma, head and neck, liver or kidney cancer.

The V gene is TRBV30, the J gene TRBJ2-1, with 7 bases identical to TRBD2. CDR3 length equals 15 residues. CDR1 and CDR2 (germline): GTSNPN, SVGIG (reference sequence). Trimming cost V 1 base and J 2 bases; bases outside gene matches: 5. CDR3 sequence reads: CAWSGVAGPYNEQFF. The CDR3 nucleotides read TGTGCCTGGAGTGGGGTAGCGGGCCCCTACAATGAGCAGTTCTTC.

The rearrangement uses TRBV7-3 and TRBJ2-2; 13 bases agree with TRBD2. V trimming: 5 bases; J trimming: 5 bases; junction bases outside the gene matches: 5. Germline CDR1 reads SGHTA; CDR2 reads FQGTGA. There are 16 residues in the CDR3. The CDR3 region has the DNA TGTGCCAGCAGCATACCGGGACTAGCGGGAACCGGGGAGCTGTTTTTT. Amino acids: CASSIPGLAGTGELFF.

In this sample, this clone turned up a few times. The CDR3 region is CAISERGVGDTIYF. As DNA, the CDR3 is TGTGCCATCAGTGAAAGAGGGGTTGGGGACACCATATATTTT. J is TRBJ1-3 and V is TRBV10-3; weak D call: TRBD1 (5 bases). V lost 3 bases, J lost 8 bases, and 14 bases lay in between. Germline V gives CDR1 ENHRY, CDR2 SYGVKD. The CDR3 contains 14 residues.

The chain couples TRBV9 to TRBJ2-1; D unclear. The CDR3 has 14 residues. Deletions cut 5 bases from V and 2 bases from J, with 11 bases between. Germline lookup yields CDR1 SGDLS and CDR2 YYNGEE. CDR3 nucleotides: TGTGCCAGCAGTTCTGGATTCCCCTACAATGAGCAGTTCTTC. It is translated as CASSSGFPYNEQFF.

The chain employs TRBV7-2 and TRBJ1-2; 8 bases are a match to TRBD1. The CDR3 length is 13 residues. The J segment lost 4 bases and the V segment lost 5 bases, leaving 3 bases of the junction unmatched. Germline lookup yields CDR1 SGHTA and CDR2 FQGNSA. CDR3: CASSPTGGYGYTF. The CDR3, as DNA: TGTGCCAGCAGCCCCACAGGGGGCTATGGCTACACCTTC.

This clone was seen once. This chain joins TRBV28 and TRBJ1-6; possibly TRBD1 for D (5 bases). Trimming removed 8 bases at V and 7 bases at J, with 15 bases between. Germline CDR1 and CDR2: MDHEN and SYDVKM. The CDR3 extends over 14 amino acids. CDR3 residues: CASRRGGGNSPLHF. The CDR3 coding sequence is TGTGCCAGCCGGCGGGGGGGAGGGAATTCACCCCTCCACTTT.

This chain links TRBV9 with TRBJ1-1; D call uncertain. The germline gives CDR1 SGDLS, CDR2 YYNGEE. With 2 bases removed from V and 1 base from J, the gap between germline ends came to 9 bases. This CDR3 comprises 14 residues. Written as DNA, the CDR3 is TGTGCCAGCAGCGTCAGAACGGAGAACACTGAAGCTTTCTTT. Protein sequence: CASSVRTENTEAFF.

CDR3 DNA sequence: TGTGCCAGCAGGGTCACAGATGAAAAACTGTTTTTT. As protein: CASRVTDEKLFF. The gene calls are TRBV6-1 and TRBJ1-4; D is uncertain. V was pared by 6 bases and J by 6 bases, with 8 bases between. The CDR3 is 12 residues long. In germline, CDR1 is MNHNS, CDR2 SASEGT.

The chain recombines TRBV7-2 with TRBJ2-5; possible D gene TRBD1, 6 bases. Germline loops: CDR1 SGHTA, CDR2 FQGNSA. The ends were cut back, 5 bases at V and 5 bases at J, with 6 bases in the middle. The CDR3 has 11 residues. The CDR3 sequence: CASSQGETQYF. CDR3 nucleotide sequence: TGTGCCAGCAGCCAGGGGGAGACCCAGTACTTC.

The V call is TRBV23-1, the J call TRBJ1-5, with 7 bases matching TRBD1. TRBV23-1 qualifies as an ORF whose function is uncertain. The CDR3 length is 14 residues. With 6 bases clipped from V and 10 bases from J, the junction kept 12 bases outside the gene matches. CDR3 nucleotides: TGCGCCAGCAGAGGGACAGCCGATCCGAGACCCCAGCATTTT. It specifies CASRGTADPRPQHF.

The chain combines TRBV2 with TRBJ1-1; TRBD1 is a possible D gene (6 bases). Germline V gene lookup returns CDR1 SNHLY and CDR2 FYNNEI. V shed 3 bases and J shed 10 bases, with 12 bases lying between them. The CDR3 runs to 12 residues. CDR3: CASSERGDGAFF. The DNA for the CDR3 is TGTGCCAGCAGTGAGAGGGGGGATGGAGCTTTCTTT.

This clone was detected only once. This rearrangement joins TRBV18 to TRBJ2-2; TRBD1 is a possible D gene (6 bases). The germline gives CDR1 KGHSH, CDR2 LQKENI. The germline V and J ends were trimmed by 4 bases and 0 bases, with 15 bases remaining between them. The CDR3 runs to 17 residues. The DNA of the CDR3 is TGTGCCAGCTCACGCCGGGACATAGCCTCGAACACCGGGGAGCTGTTTTTT. This encodes CASSRRDIASNTGELFF.

The rearrangement uses TRBV2 and TRBJ2-7; possible D gene TRBD2, 6 bases. Germline lookup yields CDR1 SNHLY and CDR2 FYNNEI. V was shortened by 6 bases and J by 6 bases, with 12 bases between the two germline ends. The CDR3 loop spans 12 amino acids. The CDR3 here is CASRAAGSEQYF. The CDR3 nucleotides are TGTGCCAGCAGGGCCGCCGGGAGCGAGCAGTACTTC.

This clone has a single count. The gene calls are TRBV6-5 and TRBJ2-7; 9 bases line up with TRBD1. Germline V CDR1 and CDR2: MNHEY, SVGAGI. J gave up 6 bases and V 4 bases, and 13 bases lay outside the gene matches. This CDR3 contains 16 residues. The CDR3 sequence is CASSFQQGAASGEQYF. The CDR3 nucleotides read TGTGCCAGCAGTTTCCAACAGGGGGCAGCAAGTGGCGAGCAGTACTTC.

The chain employs TRBV6-1 and TRBJ2-7, with 9 bases aligning to TRBD2. Losses at the gene ends were 6 bases for V and 4 bases for J; bases not matched to a gene: 7. CDR3 size: 14 residues. CDR1 and CDR2 from the germline V gene are MNHNS and SASEGT. CDR3 residues: CASSPSGNKYEQYF. The CDR3 coding sequence is TGTGCCAGCAGCCCTAGCGGGAATAAGTACGAGCAGTACTTC.

The V and J genes are TRBV6-5 and TRBJ1-2, with D tentatively TRBD1 (6 bases). This CDR3 region has 15 residues. V lost 4 bases and J lost 1, with 13 bases in between. Germline assignment: CDR1 MNHEY and CDR2 SVGAGI. The CDR3 sequence: CASSLSRQDNYGYTF. The CDR3 DNA is TGTGCCAGCAGTTTAAGCCGACAGGATAACTATGGCTACACCTTC.

The rearrangement links TRBV28 to TRBJ2-1; maybe TRBD2 (6 bases). The germline V and J ends were trimmed by 5 bases and 6 bases, with 11 bases remaining between them. This CDR3 has 13 residues. CDR1 MDHEN and CDR2 SYDVKM come from the germline V gene. CDR3 DNA: TGTGCCAGCAGTACCCTAGCGTTCAATGAGCAGTTCTTC. Protein product: CASSTLAFNEQFF.